The 7 T cell receptor beta chains presented below share a single source sample, sequenced in a study of radiotherapy plus CTLA-4 blockade in lung cancer. The repertoire was sequenced with immunoSEQ multiplex PCR; TCRdb's copy has only in-frame clones and lacks some. The sample records some 110,000 clones, roughly 74% being singletons. Sequenced material: peripheral blood, taken from a patient treated with radiotherapy plus ipilimumab. These receptors were taken from a human donor with non-small cell lung cancer who had a partial response to radiotherapy plus ipilimumab.

The CDR3 sequence is CASSLGAGGPLEAFF. CDR3 DNA sequence: TGCGCCAGCAGCTTGGGAGCAGGGGGACCCCTTGAAGCTTTCTTT. The V gene is TRBV5-1, the J gene TRBJ1-1; 7 bases fit TRBD1. V lost 0 bases, J lost 7 bases, and 9 bases stayed unmatched. The CDR3 is 15 residues long. Germline V CDR1 and CDR2: SGHRS, YFSETQ.

The chain has TRBV19 and TRBJ2-7, with 7 bases fitting TRBD1. The CDR3 spans 14 residues. Unmatched junction bases numbered 8, after V lost 6 bases and J lost 3 bases. CDR1 LNHDA and CDR2 SQIVND come from the germline V gene (reference sequence). The CDR3 reads CASRGPGQSYEQYF. CDR3 in DNA: TGTGCCAGTAGGGGACCGGGACAGAGCTACGAGCAGTACTTC.

The chain carries TRBV5-4 and TRBJ2-2; TRBD1 agrees at 8 bases. The V segment lost 0 bases and the J segment 7 bases; nucleotides outside the gene matches: 8. The germline V gene has CDR1 SGHNT and CDR2 YYREEE (reference sequence). This CDR3 comprises 16 residues. In DNA form, the CDR3 reads TGTGCCAGCAGCTTGGTGGCAGGGGGCCTAGGCGGGGAGCTGTTTTTT. Amino acid sequence: CASSLVAGGLGGELFF.

This chain links TRBV6-5 with TRBJ2-1, with 9 bases fitting TRBD2. The CDR3 covers 15 residues. The germline V gene encodes CDR1 MNHEY and CDR2 SVGAGI. Trimming took 4 bases from V and 3 from J; bases not matched to a gene: 4. CDR3 amino acids: CASSSSGRFYNEQFF. The DNA of the CDR3 is TGTGCCAGCAGTTCCAGCGGGAGGTTCTACAATGAGCAGTTCTTC.

This clone was observed a handful of times. The chain links TRBV30 to TRBJ2-1, with TRBD2 matching over 7 bases. V shed 8 bases and J 10 bases; nucleotides not matched to a gene: 11. Germline values: CDR1 GTSNPN, CDR2 SVGIG (reference sequence). This CDR3 contains 12 residues. The CDR3 is CALTSPGVEQFF. DNA for the CDR3: TGTGCCCTGACTAGCCCCGGAGTGGAGCAGTTCTTC. The variable domain in full, completed from reference TRBV30 and TRBJ2-1, reads SQTIHQWPATLVQPVGSPLSLECTVEGTSNPNLYWYRQAAGRGLQLLFYSVGIGQISSEVPQNLSASRPQDRQFILSSKKLLLSDSGFYLCALTSPGVEQFFGPGTRLTVL.

The V and J genes are TRBV19 and TRBJ2-1; 14 bases agree with TRBD2. CDR3 length: 17 residues. Germline V gene lookup returns CDR1 LNHDA and CDR2 SQIVND (reference sequence). V lost 5 bases and J lost 7; bases outside the gene matches: 10. Written as DNA, the CDR3 is TGTGCCAGTAGTCTCCGATCCGGGACTAGCGGGAGTAATGAGCAGTTCTTC. This sequence encodes CASSLRSGTSGSNEQFF.

The chain recombines TRBV7-8 with TRBJ1-1; D may be TRBD1 (6 bases). Germline V lookup: CDR1 SGHVS, CDR2 FQNEAQ. V was pared by 5 bases and J by 3 bases, with 13 bases between. The CDR3 runs 14 residues. CDR3 sequence reads: CASSPVTGDTEAFF. CDR3 bases: TGTGCCAGCAGCCCAGTGACAGGAGACACTGAAGCTTTCTTT.